The 16 T cell receptor beta chains below all came from one sample that was sequenced in a study of CD8 T cells in ankylosing spondylitis. TCRdb passed the 5' RACE reads through MiXCR, listing each CDR3 protein once. The sample shows about 190,000 distinct CDR3 sequences, 10% to 15% of them seen only once. The sequencing sample was made of blood, either unsorted or a sorted T cell fraction (not recorded which). The receptor source for this set is a female donor with ankylosing spondylitis or in good health (not recorded which).

This clonotype was seen at least ten times. The chain carries TRBV6-1 and TRBJ2-3; weak D call: TRBD1 (6 bases). The length of the CDR3 is 15 residues. Per germline, CDR1 MNHNS and CDR2 SASEGT. Trimming cost V 5 bases and J 2 bases, with 14 bases left between them. CDR3 in amino acids: CASSPGTLTTDTQYF. CDR3 nucleotides: TGTGCCAGCAGTCCCGGGACACTCACCACAGATACGCAGTATTTT.

The genes are TRBV7-3 and TRBJ2-1; 8 nucleotides match TRBD2. The CDR3 is 15 amino acids. The ends lost 5 bases at V and 3 bases at J; junction bases unmatched: 6. Germline V lookup: CDR1 SGHTA, CDR2 FQGTGA. This CDR3 is CASSPGLGVYNEQFF. Here the CDR3 DNA reads TGTGCCAGCAGCCCGGGACTAGGAGTCTACAATGAGCAGTTCTTC.

J is TRBJ1-5 and V is TRBV30, with D possibly TRBD1 on 5 matching bases. Germline CDR1 GTSNPN, CDR2 SVGIG (reference sequence). V was clipped by 1 base and J by 8 bases, with 12 bases between them. The length of the CDR3 is 13 residues. CDR3 sequence: CAWSGGGSEPQHF. Here the CDR3 DNA reads TGTGCCTGGAGTGGGGGGGGGTCTGAGCCCCAGCATTTT.

This clonotype was observed many times. The chain links TRBV6-5 to TRBJ1-5; maybe TRBD1 (6 bases). CDR3 length: 14 amino acids. Looked up from germline, CDR1 is MNHEY and CDR2 is SVGAGI. Trimming left V 2 bases short and J 7 bases short, with 12 bases between. For the CDR3, the DNA is TGTGCCAGCAGTTACGTACAGGGCCCCCAGCCCCAGCATTTT. It yields the protein CASSYVQGPQPQHF.

This clonotype appeared a single time. A read error may explain this, as a much larger clone is one base away. The chain has TRBV20-1 and TRBJ2-1; TRBD1 aligns across 11 bases. V dropped 7 bases and J dropped 1; count of bases not matched to a gene: 6. Looked up from germline, CDR1 is DFQATT and CDR2 is SNEGSKA (reference sequence). This CDR3 has 15 residues. The CDR3 coding sequence is TGCAGTGTTAGGACAGGGGGCGCATCCTACAATGAGCAGTTCTTC. This codes for CSVRTGGASYNEQFF.

The chain uses TRBV11-3 and TRBJ1-2; D call uncertain. Trimming pared 0 bases from V and 4 bases from J, leaving 18 bases between. CDR3 length: 17 amino acids. From germline, CDR1 is SGHNT and CDR2 YENEEA. CDR3 loop: CASSLDNLGAVAYGYTF. The CDR3 DNA reads as TGTGCCAGCAGCTTAGATAATCTCGGAGCCGTGGCCTATGGCTACACCTTC.

The V gene is TRBV5-5, the J gene TRBJ1-5; D gene ambiguous. The CDR3 loop spans 15 amino acids. Trimming removed 1 base from V and 1 base from J, with 9 bases in between. Germline assignment: CDR1 SGHKS and CDR2 YYEKEE (reference sequence). CDR3: CASSLSRSSNQPQHF. The CDR3 nucleotides are TGTGCCAGCAGCTTGTCCCGTTCGAGCAATCAGCCCCAGCATTTT.

The chain has TRBV4-3 and TRBJ2-7; TRBD1 agrees at 11 bases. The trim removed 0 bases at V and 5 bases at J, leaving 6 bases unmatched. Per the germline V gene, CDR1 is LGHNA and CDR2 is YSLEER. This CDR3 is built from 16 residues. CDR3 amino acids: CASSQDGGTGGNEQYF. As DNA, the CDR3 is TGCGCCAGCAGCCAAGATGGGGGGACAGGGGGTAACGAGCAGTACTTC.

This clonotype was counted many times. The chain uses TRBV19 and TRBJ2-7; weak D call: TRBD1 (6 bases). Trimming pared 4 bases from V and 6 bases from J, leaving 19 bases between. Germline CDR1 is LNHDA and CDR2 is SQIVND (reference sequence). The CDR3 contains 15 residues. The DNA for the CDR3 is TGTGCCAGTAGTAGCCAACCGATCCCAGGGGCCGAGCAGTACTTC. This sequence encodes CASSSQPIPGAEQYF.

This clonotype was observed at least ten times. This chain links TRBV12-3 or TRBV12-4 with TRBJ2-5, with D possibly matching TRBD2 (5 bases). The CDR3 is 14 residues long. The V and J ends lost 6 bases and 4 bases respectively, with 15 bases between them. The CDR3 nucleotides are TGTGCCAGCAGGCCGGGATTTCGGGGAGAGACCCAGTACTTC. Translation gives CASRPGFRGETQYF.

This rearrangement joins TRBV18 to TRBJ2-7, with D possibly TRBD1 on 5 matching bases. Trimming cost V 8 bases and J 6 bases, with 11 bases left between them. This CDR3 region has 11 residues. CDR1 and CDR2 (germline): KGHSH, LQKENI. The CDR3 region is CASDQGGEQYF. The CDR3 DNA reads TGTGCCAGCGACCAGGGCGGCGAGCAGTACTTC.

This clonotype was seen repeatedly, ten times or more. An end of the junction does not agree with germline; a read error may underlie this. The chain employs TRBV4-3 and TRBJ2-7; D not resolved. The CDR3 loop spans 14 amino acids. Germline CDR1 LGHNA, CDR2 YSLEER. DNA of the CDR3: TGCGCCAGCAGCCAAGATGATGGGCCCTCGGTTCGTCGCTTC. It encodes CASSQDDGPSVRRF.

This clonotype has a count of ten or more. The genes are TRBV5-1 and TRBJ2-3; unclear D gene. Germline V gene data show CDR1 as SGHRS and CDR2 as YFSETQ. The CDR3 is made up of 12 amino acids. The V end was cut by 0 bases, the J end by 5 bases, with 4 bases between. Here the CDR3 reads CASSLVGDTQYF. The CDR3 DNA is TGCGCCAGCAGCTTGGTGGGAGATACGCAGTATTTT. Full variable domain (missing parts from reference TRBV5-1 and TRBJ2-3): KAGVTQTPRYLIKTRGQQVTLSCSPISGHRSVSWYQQTPGQGLQFLFEYFSETQRNKGNFPGRFSGRQFSNSRSEMNVSTLELGDSALYLCASSLVGDTQYFGPGTRLTVL.

This clonotype has a count of ten or more. This chain uses TRBV29-1 with TRBJ2-7; 7 positions agree with TRBD1. This CDR3 is 15 amino acids long. The germline CDR1 and CDR2 sequences are SQVTM and ANQGSEA. Unmatched junction bases numbered 10, after V lost 3 bases and J lost 2 bases. CDR3 DNA: TGCAGCGTTGAGACACCTCGGGACAGAGCCTACGAGCAGTACTTC. Translating gives CSVETPRDRAYEQYF.

A note on this clonotype: It may be a read error: a sequence one base away is much more abundant. No conserved phenylalanine or tryptophan ends this CDR3, so it is likely a read error. Because the CDR3's place on the DNA is in doubt, the DNA is left out and the CDR3 is given as listed by TCRdb. The chain couples TRBV15 to TRBJ2-6; TRBD2, the table's D call, was not compared with the DNA. The CDR3 spans 8 amino acids, including both terminal residues. Germline V gene sequence: CDR1 LNHNV, CDR2 YYDKDF (reference sequence). The CDR3 loop is CAASRAGP.

At least ten counts were recorded for this clonotype. In DNA, the CDR3 is TGCAGTGCTAGCCAACGGACGCTTGGGAACCAGTACTTC. Protein product: CSASQRTLGNQYF. The rearrangement uses TRBV20-1 and TRBJ2-5, with D unclear. Germline CDR1 and CDR2: DFQATT and SNEGSKA (reference sequence). The CDR3 is 13 amino acids. Trimming took off 3 bases at V and 10 bases at J, with 18 bases between the two ends.